This passage covers 11 T cell receptor beta chains from one sample sequenced in a study of Graves' ophthalmopathy and Graves' hyperthyroidism. RNA transcripts yielded amplified TCR beta CDR3 regions. The library came from an HTBI-primed first-round RT-PCR and a second-round multiplex PCR. TCRdb reprocessed the multiplex PCR reads with MiXCR, giving one entry per CDR3 protein. This table has approximately 330,000 distinct CDR3 sequences, roughly 16% appearing once. Input material: peripheral blood. The source is an adult man with Graves' ophthalmopathy.

The J gene is TRBJ1-2, the V gene TRBV7-8; D remains ambiguous. V gave up 1 base and J gave up 4 bases, with 16 bases separating them. From germline, CDR1 is SGHVS and CDR2 FQNEAQ. The CDR3 sequence is 16 residues long. CDR3 bases: TGTGCCAGCAGCTTAGTTGGGCAGGACTGGGGCTATGGCTACACCTTC. Translating it yields CASSLVGQDWGYGYTF.

Ten or more counts support this clonotype. The CDR3 reads CASSQEDSGRASPLHF. CDR3 nucleotides: TGCGCCAGCAGCCAAGAGGATTCAGGTCGAGCCTCACCCCTCCACTTT. V is TRBV4-1 and J is TRBJ1-6; unclear D gene. V was shortened by 0 bases and J by 10 bases, with 16 bases between the two germline ends. Germline CDR1 reads MGHRA; CDR2 reads YSYEKL. The CDR3 is 16 residues long.

This clonotype was recorded many times. The rearrangement uses TRBV27 and TRBJ1-6; D uncertain. The CDR3 is 12 residues long. Per germline, CDR1 MNHEY and CDR2 SMNVEV (reference sequence). Trimming removed 6 bases at V and 5 bases at J, with 5 bases between. CDR3: CASRANNSPLHF. CDR3 nucleotides: TGTGCCAGCAGAGCTAATAATTCACCCCTCCACTTT.

There are many counts of this clonotype. The chain carries TRBV20-1 and TRBJ2-2; 15 bases map to TRBD2. The CDR3 sequence is 15 residues long. The trim removed 5 bases at V and 4 bases at J, leaving 2 bases unmatched. Germline V gene lookup returns CDR1 DFQATT and CDR2 SNEGSKA (reference sequence). The CDR3 DNA sequence: TGCAGTGCTCGGGGACTAGCGGGGGGCACCGGGGAGCTGTTTTTT. Translated: CSARGLAGGTGELFF.

This clonotype was counted many times. The CDR3, as DNA: TGTGCCAGCAGTTATATTATGCCACAAGAGACCCAGTACTTC. Its translation: CASSYIMPQETQYF. This chain uses TRBV6-2 or TRBV6-3 with TRBJ2-5; D call uncertain. This CDR3 is 14 amino acids long. With 3 bases removed from V and 2 bases from J, the gap between germline ends came to 10 bases. The germline gives CDR1 MNHEY, CDR2 SVGEGT.

This clonotype was observed at least ten times. At one end, the junction sequence differs from germline, possibly due to a read error. CDR3: CASSQGQVQGNAEAFF. CDR3 bases: TGCGCCAGCAGCCAAGGGCAGGTCCAGGGGAACGCTGAAGCTTTCTTT. This chain joins TRBV4-1 and TRBJ1-1; D might be TRBD1 (6 bases). This CDR3 spans 16 amino acids. From germline, CDR1 is MGHRA and CDR2 YSYEKL.

This clonotype was recorded many times. This chain connects TRBV11-2 to TRBJ2-2, with D hard to call. Trimming removed 3 bases from V and 5 bases from J, with 7 bases in between. CDR3 length: 13 amino acids. Germline V gives CDR1 SGHAT, CDR2 FQNNGV. The chain's CDR3 is CASSFPYTGELFF. As DNA, the CDR3 is TGTGCCAGCAGCTTCCCCTATACCGGGGAGCTGTTTTTT.

As for this clonotype: This sequence may be a read error, since a much larger clone differs from it by one base. The chain couples TRBV6-2 or TRBV6-3 to TRBJ2-7; maybe TRBD2 (6 bases). CDR3 length: 15 residues. The germline gives CDR1 MNHEY, CDR2 SVGEGT. The CDR3: CVSRDLRGTYYEQYF. CDR3 DNA: TGTGTCAGCAGGGACCTCCGGGGGACCTACTACGAGCAGTACTTC.

Points on this clonotype: Compared with germline, one end of the junction differs, possibly owing to a read error. V is TRBV20-1 and J is TRBJ1-2, with unresolved D. This CDR3 spans 13 amino acids. Per the germline V gene, CDR1 is DFQATT and CDR2 is SNEGSKA (reference sequence). For the CDR3, the DNA is TGCAGTTGTGGGAAATCCCCTAACTATGACTACACCTTC. Protein: CSCGKSPNYDYTF.

V is TRBV6-5 and J is TRBJ2-1; no definite D call. Trimming shortened V by 1 base and J by 9 bases, and 16 bases separated the two germline ends. Germline V lookup: CDR1 MNHEY, CDR2 SVGAGI. The CDR3 extends over 15 amino acids. The CDR3 loop reads CASSYLPAGMGEQFF. The DNA for the CDR3 is TGTGCCAGCAGTTACTTGCCGGCCGGTATGGGTGAGCAGTTCTTC.

Ten or more counts support this clonotype. The chain employs TRBV7-8 and TRBJ1-2; TRBD1 might be the D (5 bases). Germline lookup yields CDR1 SGHVS and CDR2 FQNEAQ. V gave up 5 bases and J gave up 5 bases, with 18 bases separating them. This CDR3 region has 15 residues. Here the CDR3 DNA reads TGTGCCAGCAGCCGTCCCGGGACGGGAAAATATGGCTACACCTTC. It codes for CASSRPGTGKYGYTF. The variable domain in full, with the rest retrieved from reference TRBV7-8 and TRBJ1-2, is GAGVSQSPRYKVAKRGQDVALRCDPISGHVSLFWYQQALGQGPEFLTYFQNEAQLDKSGLPSDRFFAERPEGSVSTLKIQRTQQEDSAVYLCASSRPGTGKYGYTFGSGTRLTVV.